Detailed here is one T cell receptor beta chain. Seattle enrolled patients during active infection and tracked them longitudinally. The record originates from a study of blood T cell repertoires in COVID-19. On the study more broadly: Donors in the United States, Italy and Spain gave samples during acute or convalescent COVID-19. PBMCs, B-cell-depleted T cells, or T cells provided the cDNA or gDNA that made up the material.

The authors' processing: Reference gene primers were amplified, and this amplification served to estimate nucleated cell counts. Clones were sequenced by immunoSEQ multiplex PCR, and TCRdb holds only the in-frame ones, with some missing. The D gene and trimming were derived from the DNA, and the V and J assignments and clone size from that table. The sample contains approximately 390,000 clones, around 87% of which appear only once. The sequence was collected from a woman aged 60 to 75 with COVID-19, enrolled during active disease. What was sequenced was peripheral blood.

CDR3 sequence (DNA): TGTGCCAGCAGTTACTCGAGGAGGGTACGTGAAAAACTGTTTTTT. It yields the protein CASSYSRRVREKLFF. The rearrangement joins TRBV6-5 to TRBJ1-4; D ambiguous. This CDR3 has 15 residues. Germline V gene lookup returns CDR1 MNHEY and CDR2 SVGAGI. With 0 bases removed from V and 7 bases from J, the gap between germline ends came to 12 bases.